Below are 25 T cell receptor beta chains sequenced from a single sample in a study of tumor-infiltrating lymphocytes in primary liver carcinoma. Starting material of roughly 550 ng total RNA yielded TCR beta cDNA via a constant-region primer. Three nested multiplex PCR rounds of slightly modified ARM-PCR generated TCR beta libraries. The first two PCR rounds used TRBV1-TRBV30 forward primers with a C-beta reverse primer, 9 to 10 cycles each. Via MiXCR, TCRdb re-called the multiplex PCR reads, giving one row per CDR3 protein. The sample lists about 310,000 distinct CDR3 sequences; less than 75% were seen once. Unsorted whole blood served as the source of blood RNA, and germline DNA was extracted as well. What was sequenced was peripheral blood. Receptors originate from a man aged 40-55 years with primary liver carcinoma and hepatitis B virus infection.

Concerning this clonotype: One base away lies a much larger clone, so this may be a sequencing read error. The J gene is TRBJ2-3, the V gene TRBV29-1; D gene unclear. This CDR3 contains 11 residues. Trimming left V 3 bases short and J 4 bases short, with 5 bases between. Germline V lookup: CDR1 SQVTM, CDR2 ANQGSEA. The CDR3 region is CSVDHSDTQYF. The CDR3 nucleotides are TGCAGCGTTGATCATTCAGATACGCAGTATTTT.

This sequence joins TRBV7-9 and TRBJ2-1; D gene uncertain. V lost 2 bases and J 9 bases, leaving 11 bases between the germline ends. CDR1 is SEHNR and CDR2 is FQNEAQ in the germline V gene (reference sequence). The CDR3 is made up of 13 amino acids. The DNA for the CDR3 is TGTGCCAGCAGCTTACAGGAAGGGTCTGAGCAGTTCTTC. This sequence encodes CASSLQEGSEQFF. Supplemented by reference TRBV7-9 and TRBJ2-1, the full variable domain reads DTGVSQNPRHKITKRGQNVTFRCDPISEHNRLYWYRQTLGQGPEFLTYFQNEAQLEKSRLLSDRFSAERPKGSFSTLEIQRTEQGDSAMYLCASSLQEGSEQFFGPGTRLTVL.

Notes on this clonotype: A read error is possible here, since a much larger clone lies one base away. The chain has TRBV12-3 or TRBV12-4 and TRBJ2-7, with D uncertain. This CDR3 is 14 amino acids long. CDR3 DNA sequence: TGTCCCAGCAGCTTAGACGGTCCACTCTACGAGCAGTACTTC. It codes for CPSSLDGPLYEQYF.

This clonotype was seen many times. The chain employs TRBV6-2 or TRBV6-3 and TRBJ2-6; TRBD2 might be the D (6 bases). The germline gives CDR1 MNHEY, CDR2 SVGEGT. The germline V and J ends were trimmed by 1 base and 2 bases, with 6 bases remaining between them. The CDR3 runs 15 residues. As DNA, the CDR3 is TGTGCCAGCAGTTACTGGGGGGCTGGGGCCAACGTCCTGACTTTC. Encoded protein: CASSYWGAGANVLTF.

The chain links TRBV11-2 to TRBJ1-2; 7 bases fit TRBD1. The CDR3 totals 14 residues. Germline values: CDR1 SGHAT, CDR2 FQNNGV. Unmatched junction bases numbered 5, after V lost 4 bases and J lost 3 bases. This CDR3 reads CASSSIGGDYGYTF. In DNA form, the CDR3 reads TGTGCCAGCAGCTCGATAGGGGGCGACTATGGCTACACCTTC. Full variable domain (missing parts from reference TRBV11-2 and TRBJ1-2): EAGVAQSPRYKIIEKRQSVAFWCNPISGHATLYWYQQILGQGPKLLIQFQNNGVVDDSQLPKDRFSAERLKGVDSTLKIQPAKLEDSAVYLCASSSIGGDYGYTFGSGTRLTVV.

This clonotype has at least ten counts. This chain uses TRBV6-1 with TRBJ2-7; either TRBD1 or TRBD2 may fit D (6 bases each). V shed 6 bases and J shed 5 bases, with 14 bases lying between them. Germline V CDR1 and CDR2: MNHNS, SASEGT. This CDR3 is built from 13 residues. CDR3 bases: TGTGCCAGCAGCCGGGGGAGACAGGACGAGCAGTACTTC. Translation gives CASSRGRQDEQYF.

The chain recombines TRBV5-6 with TRBJ2-1; D might be TRBD1 (7 bases). Germline lookup yields CDR1 SGHDT and CDR2 YYEEEE. V was trimmed by 1 base and J by 5 bases, leaving 13 bases between them. This CDR3 spans 15 amino acids. The CDR3 here is CASSLLRDRDNEQFF. DNA for the CDR3: TGTGCCAGCAGCTTGCTGCGGGACAGAGACAATGAGCAGTTCTTC.

With regard to this clonotype: This could be a read error, since a much larger clone is one nucleotide away. The chain carries TRBV6-6 and TRBJ1-5; D unresolved. The germline V gene has CDR1 MNHNY and CDR2 SVGAGI (reference sequence). There are 14 residues in the CDR3. As DNA, the CDR3 is TGTGCCTGCAGTTACCCCCCTGTGGGGCAGCCCCAGCATTTT. Residues: CACSYPPVGQPQHF.

The rearrangement links TRBV5-1 to TRBJ2-1; D is ambiguous. CDR1 and CDR2 from the germline V gene are SGHRS and YFSETQ. V was cut by 2 bases and J by 2 bases, with 14 bases left in between. This CDR3 has 16 amino acids. The CDR3 nucleotides read TGCGCCAGCAGCTTCGCGGCCCAAGGGCCCTACAATGAGCAGTTCTTC. Translating gives CASSFAAQGPYNEQFF. Full variable domain (rest looked up from reference TRBV5-1 and TRBJ2-1): KAGVTQTPRYLIKTRGQQVTLSCSPISGHRSVSWYQQTPGQGLQFLFEYFSETQRNKGNFPGRFSGRQFSNSRSEMNVSTLELGDSALYLCASSFAAQGPYNEQFFGPGTRLTVL.

The table lists this clonotype with a few counts. The CDR3 nucleotides read TGTGCCAGCAGCTTAATGGCCAGGGAGACCCAGTACTTC. This codes for CASSLMARETQYF. This sequence joins TRBV7-9 and TRBJ2-5; no definite D call. Trimming shortened V by 2 bases and J by 5 bases, and 9 bases separated the two germline ends. The CDR3 is made up of 13 amino acids. Per germline, CDR1 SEHNR and CDR2 FQNEAQ (reference sequence).

In this sample, this clonotype turned up many times. Written as DNA, the CDR3 is TGCAGCGTTGAAGGGGGCAGCGGGACTGAAGCTTTCTTT. Translated, it gives CSVEGGSGTEAFF. The chain is built from TRBV29-1 and TRBJ1-1; possibly TRBD1 for D (5 bases). V was clipped by 1 base and J by 5 bases, with 11 bases between them. The germline CDR1 and CDR2 sequences are SQVTM and ANQGSEA. This CDR3 is built from 13 residues.

Worth noting for this clonotype: One end of the junction does not line up with germline, which may come from a read error. The chain joins TRBV5-8 to TRBJ2-7; no clear D gene. Germline assignment: CDR1 SGHTS and CDR2 YDEGEE. This CDR3 is built from 11 residues. CDR3: CASSLGYDQYF. The CDR3 bases are TGTGCCAGCAGCTTGGGGTACGATCAGTACTTC.

This clonotype was detected once. The genes are TRBV4-2 and TRBJ2-7; 8 bases agree with TRBD1. There are 15 residues in the CDR3. Germline V lookup: CDR1 LGHNA, CDR2 YNFKEQ. The CDR3 DNA reads as TGTGTCAGTAGCCCATACAGGGGGAGCTCCTACGAGCAGTACTTC. This sequence encodes CVSSPYRGSSYEQYF.

This clonotype was seen just once. The chain joins TRBV9 to TRBJ2-7, with 8 positions matching TRBD2. This CDR3 is 15 amino acids long. V dropped 4 bases and J dropped 7; count of bases not matched to a gene: 13. Germline V gives CDR1 SGDLS, CDR2 YYNGEE. The CDR3 DNA is TGTGCCAGCAGCATTAGCGGGACAACCCCGGGAGAGCAGTACTTC. Translated, it gives CASSISGTTPGEQYF.

The genes are TRBV5-6 and TRBJ2-5, with 7 bases identical to TRBD2. The CDR3 is 16 amino acids. Germline CDR1 reads SGHDT; CDR2 reads YYEEEE. V shed 1 base and J 0 bases; nucleotides not matched to a gene: 6. CDR3 protein: CASSLKSGEHQETQYF. The CDR3 DNA reads as TGTGCCAGCAGCTTGAAAAGCGGGGAGCACCAAGAGACCCAGTACTTC.

J is TRBJ2-3 and V is TRBV11-1; no clear D. Germline assignment: CDR1 SGHAT and CDR2 FQDESV (reference sequence). The CDR3 extends over 15 amino acids. V lost 5 bases, J lost 3 bases, and 15 bases lay in between. The CDR3 is CASSPLKGTTDTQYF. In nucleotides, the CDR3 is TGTGCCAGCAGCCCTCTCAAGGGTACTACAGATACGCAGTATTTT.

The V and J genes are TRBV29-1 and TRBJ2-7, with no clear D. Germline assignment: CDR1 SQVTM and CDR2 ANQGSEA. This CDR3 has 16 amino acids. CDR3 nucleotides: TGCGGCGCCATGACATCTGTGACTGGCACTCTCTACGAGCAGTACTTC. Residues: CGAMTSVTGTLYEQYF.

This clonotype was detected only once. This CDR3 is missing its conserved last phenylalanine or tryptophan, likely due to a read error. The limits of the CDR3 on the DNA are not certain, so only TCRdb's listed CDR3 is given. The chain has TRBV29-1 and TRBJ2-1; TRBD2, the table's D call, lacks a check against the DNA. The CDR3 comprises 16 residues, both ends counted. Per germline, CDR1 SQVTM and CDR2 ANQGSEA. The CDR3 loop reads CSVEDQTGLSSREPFI.

This clonotype is a singleton in its sample. A read error is possible here, since a much larger clone lies one base away. The genes are TRBV28 and TRBJ1-6; possibly TRBD1 for D (6 bases). The CDR3 runs 15 residues. The germline CDR1 and CDR2 sequences are MDHEN and SYDVKM. DNA for the CDR3: TGTACCAGCAGTTTTTTCCCAGGGGATAATTCACCCCTCCACTTT. It translates to CTSSFFPGDNSPLHF.

This clonotype occurred many times. The V and J genes are TRBV6-5 and TRBJ1-1, with D hard to call. Trimming shortened V by 6 bases and J by 5 bases, and 7 bases separated the two germline ends. The CDR3 extends over 11 amino acids. CDR1 MNHEY and CDR2 SVGAGI come from the germline V gene. The DNA for the CDR3 is TGTGCCAGCAGGGGAGGTACTGAAGCTTTCTTT. This sequence encodes CASRGGTEAFF.

The sample holds one count of this clonotype. An end of the junction does not agree with germline; a read error may underlie this. This chain links TRBV4-3 with TRBJ2-3, with D possibly matching TRBD1 (5 bases). The CDR3 has 15 residues. CDR1 is LGHNA, CDR2 YSLEER, per germline. The CDR3 here is CASSQATGATDTRYF. CDR3 DNA sequence: TGCGCCAGCAGCCAAGCCACTGGGGCTACAGATACGCGGTATTTT.

Comments on this clonotype: A single base separates this from a much larger clone, so it may be a read error. The gene calls are TRBV29-1 and TRBJ1-1; a weak D match, TRBD1 (6 bases). The CDR3 covers 12 residues. Germline V gene sequence: CDR1 SQVTM, CDR2 ANQGSEA. In DNA, the CDR3 is TGCAACGTTGATGGGGGGCGGACTGAAGCTTTCTTT. Encoded protein: CNVDGGRTEAFF.

Points on this clonotype: Likely a read error: the CDR3 ends without its conserved phenylalanine or tryptophan. The V call is TRBV11-2, the J call TRBJ1-2; D unclear. The germline gives CDR1 SGHAT, CDR2 FQNNGV. Trimming stripped 5 bases from V and 9 bases from J, with 25 bases between. The CDR3 covers 16 residues. The CDR3 region has the DNA TGTGCCAGCAGCCCCGACACCGGGCCGTGGATTAGAAGCTACACCCTC. Its protein is CASSPDTGPWIRSYTL.

Of note for this clonotype: This clone may be a read error of a much larger clone one base away. The rearrangement links TRBV6-5 to TRBJ2-3; TRBD2 agrees at 9 bases. The ends lost 8 bases at V and 6 bases at J; junction bases unmatched: 24. This CDR3 has 19 residues. Germline CDR1 reads MNHEY; CDR2 reads SVGAGI. The CDR3 nucleotides read TGTGCCAGCGGTTCTACCGGGACTAGCCCATTCCACGCGGTTGATACGCAGTATTTT. Its protein is CASGSTGTSPFHAVDTQYF.

Concerning this clonotype: The germline gene is not matched at one end of the junction; a read error may be the cause. The V and J genes are TRBV6-5 and TRBJ2-3; 7 positions agree with TRBD1. This CDR3 contains 16 residues. CDR1 and CDR2 from the germline V gene are MNHEY and SVGAGI. The CDR3: CAGSFTGALSTDTQYF. CDR3 nucleotides: TGTGCCGGCAGTTTTACAGGGGCCCTTAGCACAGATACGCAGTATTTT.